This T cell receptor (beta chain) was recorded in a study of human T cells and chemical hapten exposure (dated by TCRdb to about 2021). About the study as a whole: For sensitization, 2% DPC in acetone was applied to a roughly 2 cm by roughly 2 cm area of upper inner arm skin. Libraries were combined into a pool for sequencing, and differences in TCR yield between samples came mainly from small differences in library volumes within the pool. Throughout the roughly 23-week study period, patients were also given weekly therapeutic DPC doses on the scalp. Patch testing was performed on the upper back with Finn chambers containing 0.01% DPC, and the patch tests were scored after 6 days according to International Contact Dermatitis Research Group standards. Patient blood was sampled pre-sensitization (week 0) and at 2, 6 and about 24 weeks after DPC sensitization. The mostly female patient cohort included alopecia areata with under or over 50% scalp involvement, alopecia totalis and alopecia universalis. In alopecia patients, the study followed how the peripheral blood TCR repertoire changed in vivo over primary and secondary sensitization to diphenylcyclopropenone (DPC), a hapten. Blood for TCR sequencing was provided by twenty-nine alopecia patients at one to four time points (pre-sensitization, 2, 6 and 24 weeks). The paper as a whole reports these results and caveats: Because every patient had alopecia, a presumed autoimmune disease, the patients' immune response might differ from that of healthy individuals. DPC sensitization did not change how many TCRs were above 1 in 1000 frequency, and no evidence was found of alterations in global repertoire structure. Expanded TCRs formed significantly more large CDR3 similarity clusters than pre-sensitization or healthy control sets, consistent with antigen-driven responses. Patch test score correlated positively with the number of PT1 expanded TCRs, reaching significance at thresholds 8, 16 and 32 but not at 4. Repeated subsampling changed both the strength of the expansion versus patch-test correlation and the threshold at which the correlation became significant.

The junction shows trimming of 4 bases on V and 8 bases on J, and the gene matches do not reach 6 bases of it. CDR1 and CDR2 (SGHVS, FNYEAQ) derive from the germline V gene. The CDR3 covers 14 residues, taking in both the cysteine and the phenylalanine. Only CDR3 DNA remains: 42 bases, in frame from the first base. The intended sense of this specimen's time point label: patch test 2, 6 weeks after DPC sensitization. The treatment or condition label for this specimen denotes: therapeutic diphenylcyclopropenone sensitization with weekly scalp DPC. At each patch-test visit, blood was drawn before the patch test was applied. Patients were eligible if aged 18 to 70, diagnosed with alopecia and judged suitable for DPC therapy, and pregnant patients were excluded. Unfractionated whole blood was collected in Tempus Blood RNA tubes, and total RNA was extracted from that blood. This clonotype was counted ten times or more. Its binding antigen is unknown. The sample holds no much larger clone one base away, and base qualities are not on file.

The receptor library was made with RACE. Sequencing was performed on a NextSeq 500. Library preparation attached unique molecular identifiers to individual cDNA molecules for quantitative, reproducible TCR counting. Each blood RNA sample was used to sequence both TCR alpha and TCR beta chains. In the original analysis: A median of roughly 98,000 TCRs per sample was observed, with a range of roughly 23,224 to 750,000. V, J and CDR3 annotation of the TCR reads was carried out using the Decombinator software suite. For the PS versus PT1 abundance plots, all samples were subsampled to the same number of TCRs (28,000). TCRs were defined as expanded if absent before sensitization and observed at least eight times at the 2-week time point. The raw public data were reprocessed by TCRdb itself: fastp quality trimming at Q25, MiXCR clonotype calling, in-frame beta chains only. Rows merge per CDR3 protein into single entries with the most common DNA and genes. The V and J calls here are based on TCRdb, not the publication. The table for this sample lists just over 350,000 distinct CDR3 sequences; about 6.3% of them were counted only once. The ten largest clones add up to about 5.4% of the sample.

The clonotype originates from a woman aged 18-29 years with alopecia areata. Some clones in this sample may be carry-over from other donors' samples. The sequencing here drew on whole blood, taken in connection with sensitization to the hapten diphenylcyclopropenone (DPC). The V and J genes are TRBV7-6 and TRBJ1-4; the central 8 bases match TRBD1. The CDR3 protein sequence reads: CASSSGQVDEKLFF. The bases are TGTGCCAGCAGCTCGGGACAGGTAGACGAAAAACTGTTTTTT.